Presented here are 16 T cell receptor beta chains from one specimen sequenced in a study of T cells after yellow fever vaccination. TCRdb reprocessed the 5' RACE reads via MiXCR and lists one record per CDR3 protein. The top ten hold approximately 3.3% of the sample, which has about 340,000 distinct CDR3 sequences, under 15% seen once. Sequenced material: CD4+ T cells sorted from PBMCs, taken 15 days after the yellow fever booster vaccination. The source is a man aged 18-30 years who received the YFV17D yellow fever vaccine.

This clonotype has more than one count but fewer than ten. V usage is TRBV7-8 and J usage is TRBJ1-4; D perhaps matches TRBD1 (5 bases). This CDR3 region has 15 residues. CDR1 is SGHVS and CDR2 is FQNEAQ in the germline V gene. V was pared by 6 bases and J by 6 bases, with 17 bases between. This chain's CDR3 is CASSPGGGKDEKLFF. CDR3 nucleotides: TGTGCCAGCAGTCCTGGGGGGGGGAAGGATGAAAAACTGTTTTTT.

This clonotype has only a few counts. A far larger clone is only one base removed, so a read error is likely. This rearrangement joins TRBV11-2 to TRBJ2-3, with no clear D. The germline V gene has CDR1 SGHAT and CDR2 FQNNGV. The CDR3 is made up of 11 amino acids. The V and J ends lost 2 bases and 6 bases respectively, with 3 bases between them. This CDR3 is CASSLWDTQYF. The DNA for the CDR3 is TGTGCCAGCAGCTTATGGGATACGCAGTATTTT.

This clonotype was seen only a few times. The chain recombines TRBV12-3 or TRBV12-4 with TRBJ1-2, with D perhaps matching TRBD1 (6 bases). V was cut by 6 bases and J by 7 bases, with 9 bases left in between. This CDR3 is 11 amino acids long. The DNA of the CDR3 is TGTGCCAGCAGCGGGACAACTGGCTACACCTTC. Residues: CASSGTTGYTF.

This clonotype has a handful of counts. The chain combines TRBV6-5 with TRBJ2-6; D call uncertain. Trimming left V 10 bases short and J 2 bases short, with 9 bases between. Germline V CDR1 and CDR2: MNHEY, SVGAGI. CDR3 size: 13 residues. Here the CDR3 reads CATWVTGANVLTF. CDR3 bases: TGTGCCACCTGGGTTACTGGGGCCAACGTCCTGACTTTC.

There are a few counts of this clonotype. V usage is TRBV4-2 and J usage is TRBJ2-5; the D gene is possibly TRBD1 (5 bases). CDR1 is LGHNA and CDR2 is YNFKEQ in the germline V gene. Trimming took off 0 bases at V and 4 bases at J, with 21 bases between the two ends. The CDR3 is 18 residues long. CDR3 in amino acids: CASSQDPIMAGSRETQYF. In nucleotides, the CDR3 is TGTGCCAGCAGCCAAGATCCCATAATGGCAGGGTCGAGAGAGACCCAGTACTTC.

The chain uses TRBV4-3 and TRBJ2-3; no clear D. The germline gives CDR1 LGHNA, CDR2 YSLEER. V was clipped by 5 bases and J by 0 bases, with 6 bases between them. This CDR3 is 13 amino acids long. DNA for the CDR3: TGCGCCAGCAGCATATCCAGCACAGATACGCAGTATTTT. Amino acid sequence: CASSISSTDTQYF.

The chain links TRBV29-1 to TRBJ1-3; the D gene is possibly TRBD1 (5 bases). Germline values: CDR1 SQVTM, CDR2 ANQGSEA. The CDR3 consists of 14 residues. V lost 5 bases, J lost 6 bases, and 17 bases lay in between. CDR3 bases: TGCAGCGTTACCGGGACGGCTATGGAAAACACCATATATTTT. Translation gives CSVTGTAMENTIYF.

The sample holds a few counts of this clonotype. CDR3 sequence (DNA): TGCAGTGCTAGTAACGGTCGCAGGGTCGGATCTGGGGCCAACGTCCTGACTTTC. Protein sequence: CSASNGRRVGSGANVLTF. The rearrangement uses TRBV20-1 and TRBJ2-6; D possibly corresponds to TRBD1 (5 bases). The V gene lost 3 bases and the J gene lost 1 base, with 19 bases spanning the gap. Germline-derived CDR1 and CDR2 are DFQATT and SNEGSKA (reference sequence). The CDR3 is made up of 18 amino acids.

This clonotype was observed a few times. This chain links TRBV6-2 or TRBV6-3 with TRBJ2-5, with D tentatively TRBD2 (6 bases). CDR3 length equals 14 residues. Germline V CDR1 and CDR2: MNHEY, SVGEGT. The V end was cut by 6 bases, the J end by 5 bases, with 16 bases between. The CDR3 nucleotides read TGTGCCAGCAGCTCGCGGAGGGGCGGGGAGACCCAGTACTTC. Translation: CASSSRRGGETQYF.

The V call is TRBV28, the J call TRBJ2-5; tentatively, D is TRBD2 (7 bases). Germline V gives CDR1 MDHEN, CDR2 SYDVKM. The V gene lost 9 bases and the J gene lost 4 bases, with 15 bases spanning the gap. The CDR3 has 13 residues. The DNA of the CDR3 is TGTGCCAGTGTGACGGGGGGCTCAGAGACCCAGTACTTC. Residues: CASVTGGSETQYF.

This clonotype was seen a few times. CDR3 nucleotides: TGTGCCAGCTCAACGGGACAGACTCCCTACGAGCAGTACTTC. Translating it yields CASSTGQTPYEQYF. The V call is TRBV18, the J call TRBJ2-7; 7 bases line up with TRBD1. The trim removed 5 bases at V and 2 bases at J, leaving 6 bases unmatched. Per germline, CDR1 KGHSH and CDR2 LQKENI. The CDR3 has 14 residues.

CDR3 nucleotides: TGTGCCAGCAGTGTCCTGGGGGGAGGCGAGCAGTACTTC. Protein sequence: CASSVLGGGEQYF. The gene calls are TRBV12-3 or TRBV12-4 and TRBJ2-7, with a possible D match to TRBD2 (6 bases). The CDR3 totals 13 residues. Trimming cost V 5 bases and J 6 bases, with 14 bases left between them.

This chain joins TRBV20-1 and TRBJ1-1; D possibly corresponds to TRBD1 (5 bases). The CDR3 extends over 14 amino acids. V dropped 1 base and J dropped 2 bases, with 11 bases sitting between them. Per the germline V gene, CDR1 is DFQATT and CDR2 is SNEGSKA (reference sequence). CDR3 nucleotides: TGCAGTGCTAGAGTGCGGGGGTTCAACACTGAAGCTTTCTTT. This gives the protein CSARVRGFNTEAFF.

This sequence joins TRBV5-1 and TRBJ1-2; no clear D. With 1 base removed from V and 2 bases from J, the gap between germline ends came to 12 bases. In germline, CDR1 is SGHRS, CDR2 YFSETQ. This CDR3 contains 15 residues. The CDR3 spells CASSLLPGTNYGYTF. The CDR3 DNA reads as TGCGCCAGCAGCTTGTTGCCAGGAACAAACTATGGCTACACCTTC.

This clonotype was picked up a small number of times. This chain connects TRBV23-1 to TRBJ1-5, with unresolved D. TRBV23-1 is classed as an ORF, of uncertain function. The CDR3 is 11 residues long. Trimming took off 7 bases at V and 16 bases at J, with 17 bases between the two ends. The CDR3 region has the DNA TGCGCCAGCAACCGAGGAGGATATGGACATTTT. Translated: CASNRGGYGHF.

In DNA, the CDR3 is TGTGCCAGCAGCGCGCTACCCCTGGACAGGGGCTACGAGCAGTACGTC. This encodes CASSALPLDRGYEQYV. J is TRBJ2-7 and V is TRBV7-2; 9 bases match TRBD1. This CDR3 comprises 16 residues. V lost 5 bases, J lost 3 bases, and 11 bases stayed unmatched. Germline V gene sequence: CDR1 SGHTA, CDR2 FQGNSA.